This passage covers 30 T cell receptor beta chains from one sample sequenced in a study of T-cell memory formation after mild COVID-19. TCRdb recomputed calls from the 5' RACE reads with MiXCR, one row per CDR3 protein. The sample contains 25,000 to 35,000 distinct CDR3 sequences, 6.5% to 9% of which appear only once. The sample comprised PBMCs or a T cell subset sorted from them (not recorded which). The receptors derive from an adult woman who had mild COVID-19 (a few samples of this study predate the infection). Cell type and time point are not known.

This clonotype has at least ten counts. The chain has TRBV5-5 and TRBJ2-2, with D unclear. Trimming removed 0 bases from V and 6 bases from J, with 3 bases in between. The V gene's germline CDR1 is SGHKS and CDR2 YYEKEE (reference sequence). The CDR3 consists of 12 residues. CDR3 bases: TGTGCCAGCAGCTTGGTGGCCGGGGAGCTGTTTTTT. Encoded protein: CASSLVAGELFF.

The chain joins TRBV7-8 to TRBJ1-3; TRBD1 might be the D (6 bases). Trimming took off 3 bases at V and 3 bases at J, with 9 bases between the two ends. CDR1 is SGHVS and CDR2 is FQNEAQ in the germline V gene. The CDR3 spans 14 residues. The CDR3 loop reads CASSFLQGGNTIYF. CDR3 DNA sequence: TGTGCCAGCAGCTTCTTACAGGGTGGAAACACCATATATTTT.

Turning to this clonotype: A read error may explain this, as a much larger clone is one base away. The limits of the CDR3 on the DNA are not certain, so only TCRdb's listed CDR3 is given. This sequence joins TRBV7-9 and TRBJ1-1; TRBD1 is the table's D call and was not checked against the DNA. Both ends counted, the CDR3 spans 17 residues. CDR1 SEHNR and CDR2 FQNEAQ come from the germline V gene (reference sequence). The CDR3 here is CASSPPFGQGANTEVFF.

This clonotype has ten or more counts. The rearrangement joins TRBV12-3 or TRBV12-4 to TRBJ1-5, with D maybe TRBD1 (5 bases). The CDR3 spans 13 residues. V gave up 4 bases and J gave up 4 bases, with 8 bases separating them. CDR3 bases: TGTGCCAGCAGTTCCGCAGGGAATCAGCCCCAGCATTTT. This codes for CASSSAGNQPQHF.

This clonotype qualifies as medium-sized (0.01 to 0.1%). This chain uses TRBV25-1 with TRBJ2-7; D not certain. This CDR3 contains 14 residues. Per germline, CDR1 MGHDK and CDR2 SYGVNS. The V gene lost 0 bases and the J gene lost 6 bases, with 12 bases spanning the gap. The CDR3 region is CASSEYAFTGEQYF. CDR3 sequence (DNA): TGTGCCAGCAGTGAATATGCATTCACGGGCGAGCAGTACTTC.

This clonotype has ten or more counts. In DNA form, the CDR3 reads TGTGCCAGCAAAGGACAAGTTAACAATCAGCCCCAGCATTTT. Translating gives CASKGQVNNQPQHF. The gene calls are TRBV12-3 or TRBV12-4 and TRBJ1-5, with D perhaps matching TRBD1 (5 bases). There are 14 residues in the CDR3. V shed 7 bases and J shed 3 bases, with 13 bases lying between them.

This clonotype was counted ten times or more. The chain employs TRBV3-1 and TRBJ2-1; TRBD2 matches at 11 bases. The CDR3 covers 18 residues. The germline V gene encodes CDR1 LGHDT and CDR2 YNNKEL (reference sequence). Losses at the gene ends were 4 bases for V and 2 bases for J; bases not matched to a gene: 10. The CDR3 loop is CASSPRTLLAGAYNEQFF. Written as DNA, the CDR3 is TGTGCCAGCAGCCCCCGCACATTACTAGCGGGAGCCTACAATGAGCAGTTCTTC.

This clonotype showed up many times. The rearrangement uses TRBV5-1 and TRBJ2-2; D remains ambiguous. The V gene's germline CDR1 is SGHRS and CDR2 YFSETQ. Trimming took 8 bases from V and 2 from J, leaving 13 bases between them. This CDR3 contains 14 residues. The CDR3 loop is CASLGPSNTGELFF. CDR3 nucleotides: TGCGCCAGTTTGGGCCCCTCAAACACCGGGGAGCTGTTTTTT.

This clonotype was seen at least ten times. The rearrangement joins TRBV6-5 to TRBJ2-3; D is perhaps TRBD2 (6 bases). The CDR3 spans 15 residues. With 7 bases removed from V and 2 bases from J, the gap between germline ends came to 16 bases. Germline lookup yields CDR1 MNHEY and CDR2 SVGAGI. CDR3 loop: CASKTRTTPTDTQYF. CDR3 bases: TGTGCCAGCAAGACTAGGACTACCCCCACAGATACGCAGTATTTT.

In its sample, this clonotype was seen many times. The V and J genes are TRBV29-1 and TRBJ2-2; possibly TRBD2 for D (5 bases). The CDR3 length is 13 residues. CDR1 and CDR2 (germline): SQVTM, ANQGSEA. V lost 5 bases to trimming and J lost 6 bases, with 13 bases between them. In DNA, the CDR3 is TGCAGCGTTAGTCCAGGAGGTGCCGGGGAGCTGTTTTTT. This codes for CSVSPGGAGELFF.

This clonotype showed up many times. The V and J genes are TRBV7-2 and TRBJ1-5; D gene unclear. Germline-derived CDR1 and CDR2 are SGHTA and FQGNSA. The germline V and J ends were trimmed by 3 bases and 4 bases, with 4 bases remaining between them. This CDR3 is 12 amino acids long. CDR3 residues: CASSFQNQPQHF. CDR3 nucleotides: TGTGCCAGCAGCTTTCAAAATCAGCCCCAGCATTTT.

This clonotype was observed at least ten times. This chain joins TRBV12-3 or TRBV12-4 and TRBJ2-3; the match to TRBD2 covers 8 bases. This CDR3 comprises 15 residues. The J segment lost 2 bases and the V segment lost 3 bases, leaving 4 bases of the junction unmatched. CDR3 residues: CASSLSLADTDTQYF. Written as DNA, the CDR3 is TGTGCCAGCAGTTTGTCACTAGCGGACACAGATACGCAGTATTTT.

This clonotype is termed medium-sized. The rearrangement joins TRBV12-3 or TRBV12-4 to TRBJ1-6; 9 bases agree with TRBD1. The CDR3 is 15 residues long. V gave up 6 bases and J gave up 6 bases; unmatched junction bases: 6. The CDR3, as DNA: TGTGCCAGCAGCCGCCCGGGACAGGGTAATTCACCCCTCCACTTT. This sequence encodes CASSRPGQGNSPLHF.

Many counts were recorded for this clonotype. This rearrangement joins TRBV5-7 to TRBJ1-5; no clear D gene. TRBV5-7 belongs to the ORF category, with a function that is uncertain. Trimming took off 0 bases at V and 7 bases at J, with 8 bases between the two ends. This CDR3 is built from 13 residues. DNA for the CDR3: TGTGCCAGCAGCTTGGCAAGAAGACAGCCCCAGCATTTT. As protein: CASSLARRQPQHF.

Many counts were recorded for this clonotype. This chain connects TRBV12-3 or TRBV12-4 to TRBJ2-2; tentatively, D is TRBD1 or TRBD2 (5 bases each). The CDR3 runs to 12 residues. Trimming removed 10 bases from V and 7 bases from J, with 13 bases in between. This chain's CDR3 is CATRMGVGELFF. CDR3 DNA sequence: TGTGCCACCCGTATGGGGGTCGGGGAGCTGTTTTTT.

This clonotype was observed many times. The gene calls are TRBV12-3 or TRBV12-4 and TRBJ2-1, with 12 bases matching TRBD1. With V trimmed by 6 bases and J by 5 bases, 2 bases remained unmatched. The CDR3 runs to 14 residues. As DNA, the CDR3 is TGTGCCAGCAGGGGGACAGGGGGCCACAATGAGCAGTTCTTC. It translates to CASRGTGGHNEQFF.

Comments on this clonotype: A much larger clone sits a single nucleotide away, making a read error possible. This chain connects TRBV12-3 or TRBV12-4 to TRBJ2-7, with D possibly being TRBD1 or TRBD2 (5 bases each). This CDR3 is 13 amino acids long. V lost 5 bases to trimming and J lost 2 bases, with 10 bases between them. The CDR3 region is CASSPGRAYEQYF. Written as DNA, the CDR3 is TGTGCCAGCAGTCCGGGACGAGCCTACGAGCAGTACTTC.

The sample holds many counts of this clonotype. The chain has TRBV18 and TRBJ1-1; no definite D call. Between the trimmed V and J ends, which lost 1 base and 1 base, there was a span of 4 bases. The CDR3 totals 13 residues. Germline V gene data show CDR1 as KGHSH and CDR2 as LQKENI. The chain's CDR3 is CASSPLTNTEAFF. CDR3 sequence (DNA): TGTGCCAGCTCACCACTGACGAACACTGAAGCTTTCTTT.

This clonotype was picked up many times. This chain joins TRBV7-2 and TRBJ2-5; D is uncertain. This CDR3 has 12 amino acids. V was pared by 5 bases and J by 0 bases, with 4 bases between. CDR1 and CDR2 (germline): SGHTA, FQGNSA. This CDR3 is CASSQYQETQYF. The CDR3 nucleotides read TGTGCCAGCAGCCAGTACCAAGAGACCCAGTACTTC.

The table lists this clonotype with many counts. The rearrangement links TRBV12-3 or TRBV12-4 to TRBJ2-7; no firm D call. CDR3 length: 13 amino acids. V was cut by 0 bases and J by 6 bases, with 9 bases left in between. The CDR3 reads CASSLATRFEQYF. CDR3 bases: TGTGCCAGCAGTTTAGCGACCAGGTTCGAGCAGTACTTC.

In its sample, this clonotype was seen many times. This chain uses TRBV4-3 with TRBJ2-7; TRBD1 might be the D (6 bases). The CDR3 sequence is 15 residues long. With 2 bases removed from V and 0 bases from J, the gap between germline ends came to 11 bases. CDR1 LGHNA and CDR2 YSLEER come from the germline V gene. The CDR3 DNA reads as TGCGCCAGCAGCCAAACAGGGATCCCCTCCTACGAGCAGTACTTC. Amino acids: CASSQTGIPSYEQYF.

This clonotype was observed many times. The V call is TRBV5-5, the J call TRBJ1-1; 7 bases match TRBD1. There are 13 residues in the CDR3. Per the germline V gene, CDR1 is SGHKS and CDR2 is YYEKEE (reference sequence). V was pared by 3 bases and J by 6 bases, with 5 bases of the junction left unmatched. The CDR3 DNA sequence: TGTGCCAGCAGCTGGACAGGATCTCCTGAAGCTTTCTTT. Its protein is CASSWTGSPEAFF.

There are many counts of this clonotype. The chain uses TRBV4-1 and TRBJ1-2, with 11 bases lining up with TRBD1. Germline-derived CDR1 and CDR2 are MGHRA and YSYEKL. Germline trimming cut 6 bases from V and 4 bases from J; bases unmatched to any gene: 4. The CDR3 loop spans 14 amino acids. In DNA form, the CDR3 reads TGCGCCAGCAGACGGACAGGGGGCGGCTATGGCTACACCTTC. Translation: CASRRTGGGYGYTF.

This clonotype has a count of ten or more. This chain links TRBV7-3 with TRBJ1-1; D gene unclear. V lost 5 bases and J 6 bases, leaving 13 bases between the germline ends. Germline loops: CDR1 SGHTA, CDR2 FQGTGA. This CDR3 comprises 13 residues. CDR3 protein: CASSRLTNSEAFF. CDR3 DNA: TGTGCCAGCAGCCGCCTGACAAATTCTGAAGCTTTCTTT. The full variable domain, with the rest looked up from reference TRBV7-3 and TRBJ1-1, is GAGVSQTPSNKVTEKGKYVELRCDPISGHTALYWYRQSLGQGPEFLIYFQGTGAADDSGLPNDRFFAVRPEGSVSTLKIQRTERGDSAVYLCASSRLTNSEAFFGQGTRLTVV.

The sample holds many counts of this clonotype. The chain combines TRBV2 with TRBJ2-5; D is possibly TRBD2 (6 bases). CDR3 length: 16 amino acids. Between the trimmed V and J ends, which lost 5 bases and 5 bases, there was a span of 21 bases. The V gene's germline CDR1 is SNHLY and CDR2 FYNNEI. CDR3 sequence reads: CASSSGTAGSSETQYF. CDR3 sequence (DNA): TGTGCCAGCAGTTCGGGGACGGCGGGGTCCTCTGAGACCCAGTACTTC.

This clonotype was observed many times. This chain links TRBV29-1 with TRBJ1-1; D not certain. With 5 bases removed from V and 6 bases from J, the gap between germline ends came to 16 bases. This CDR3 spans 13 amino acids. Germline CDR1 and CDR2: SQVTM and ANQGSEA. The CDR3 spells CSVIWQPLAEAFF. The CDR3 DNA is TGCAGCGTTATTTGGCAGCCCCTCGCTGAAGCTTTCTTT.

This clonotype was seen repeatedly, ten times or more. The chain is built from TRBV19 and TRBJ2-1; TRBD2 matches at 9 bases. CDR3 length: 15 residues. V gave up 4 bases and J gave up 4 bases; unmatched junction bases: 5. CDR1 and CDR2 from the germline V gene are LNHDA and SQIVND (reference sequence). CDR3 amino acids: CASSSGGAIYNEQFF. CDR3 in DNA: TGTGCCAGTAGTAGCGGGGGGGCTATTTACAATGAGCAGTTCTTC.

In this sample, this clonotype turned up many times. V is TRBV6-5 and J is TRBJ1-5, with a weak D call TRBD1 (5 bases). The germline V and J ends were trimmed by 7 bases and 1 base, with 8 bases remaining between them. Looked up from germline, CDR1 is MNHEY and CDR2 is SVGAGI. The CDR3 consists of 13 residues. The CDR3 bases are TGTGCCAGCACCCGGGGGAGCAATCAGCCCCAGCATTTT. Translating gives CASTRGSNQPQHF.

This clonotype has ten or more counts. V usage is TRBV12-3 or TRBV12-4 and J usage is TRBJ1-2; D is perhaps TRBD1 (6 bases). The CDR3 is 13 residues long. V lost 7 bases, J lost 4 bases, and 13 bases lay in between. The CDR3 DNA reads TGTGCCAGCACCATAGGACAGATCTATGGCTACACCTTC. This sequence encodes CASTIGQIYGYTF.

This clonotype was seen ten or more times. The rearrangement uses TRBV6-2 or TRBV6-3 and TRBJ2-1, with 9 positions matching TRBD2. Germline assignment: CDR1 MNHEY and CDR2 SVGEGT. J was trimmed by 0 bases and V by 2 bases; bases with no gene match: 17. The CDR3 length is 21 residues. The CDR3 region is CASSYATGTSPLDPSYNEQFF. CDR3 nucleotides: TGTGCCAGCAGTTACGCAACTGGGACTAGCCCTCTGGATCCCTCCTACAATGAGCAGTTCTTC.